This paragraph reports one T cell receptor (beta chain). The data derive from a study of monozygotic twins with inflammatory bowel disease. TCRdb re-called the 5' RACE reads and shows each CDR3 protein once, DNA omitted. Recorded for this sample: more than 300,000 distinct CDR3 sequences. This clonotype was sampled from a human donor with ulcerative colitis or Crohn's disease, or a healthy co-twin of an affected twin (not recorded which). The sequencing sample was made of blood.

CDR3 in amino acids: CASTDLDTQYF. The chain couples TRBV19 to TRBJ2-3. Germline V gene lookup returns CDR1 LNHDA and CDR2 SQIVND (reference sequence). This CDR3 spans 11 amino acids.